These 9 T cell receptor beta chains were sequenced from one sample in a study of T cell responses to AZD1222 COVID-19 vaccine. Using immunoSEQ multiplex PCR, the repertoire was profiled, and TCRdb retains in-frame clones only, with some absent. The sample yields 65,000 to 90,000 clones, roughly nine tenths seen once. The starting material was peripheral blood, obtained 28 days after the second AZD1222 dose. The receptors stem from an adult who received the AZD1222 COVID-19 vaccine.

The V call is TRBV7-8, the J call TRBJ1-5; 11 bases match TRBD1. The CDR3 consists of 16 residues. Germline CDR1 SGHVS, CDR2 FQNEAQ. The V and J ends lost 1 base and 7 bases, in that order; junction bases with no gene match: 6. CDR3 coding DNA: TGTGCCAGCAGCTTAGGAGGTGGGACAGGGGGGCAGCCCCAGCATTTT. Translation: CASSLGGGTGGQPQHF.

The chain carries TRBV10-2 and TRBJ2-2, with D uncertain. This CDR3 has 12 amino acids. V was clipped by 0 bases and J by 6 bases, with 2 bases between them. The germline CDR1 and CDR2 sequences are WSHSY and SAAADI. The CDR3 coding sequence is TGCGCCAGCAGTGAGTCGTCCGGGGAGCTGTTTTTT. It is translated as CASSESSGELFF.

This chain connects TRBV5-1 to TRBJ1-5, with unresolved D. V was shortened by 1 base and J by 5 bases, with 13 bases between the two germline ends. The CDR3 contains 15 residues. CDR1 and CDR2 (germline): SGHRS, YFSETQ. The chain's CDR3 is CASSLNSGVDQPQHF. The CDR3 nucleotides read TGCGCCAGCAGCTTGAATTCCGGGGTTGATCAGCCCCAGCATTTT.

This rearrangement joins TRBV7-2 to TRBJ2-7; perhaps TRBD1 as D (5 bases). Germline CDR1 is SGHTA and CDR2 is FQGNSA. This CDR3 spans 14 amino acids. V was trimmed by 3 bases and J by 0 bases, leaving 9 bases between them. CDR3 DNA: TGTGCCAGCAGCTTCGACAGCTACTCCTACGAGCAGTACTTC. It translates to CASSFDSYSYEQYF.

This chain joins TRBV6-2 or TRBV6-3 and TRBJ2-5; D gene uncertain. V lost 2 bases to trimming and J lost 9 bases, with 4 bases between them. CDR1 is MNHEY and CDR2 is SVGEGT in the germline V gene. CDR3 length equals 10 residues. CDR3 sequence (DNA): TGTGCCAGCAGTTACCCCCCCCAGTACTTC. Protein product: CASSYPPQYF.

The chain recombines TRBV9 with TRBJ1-1; 11 bases fit TRBD1. V was clipped by 2 bases and J by 3 bases; unmatched bases: 3. Germline V gives CDR1 SGDLS, CDR2 YYNGEE. This CDR3 has 15 amino acids. The CDR3 sequence: CASSVGTGGYTEAFF. CDR3 nucleotide sequence: TGTGCCAGCAGCGTTGGGACAGGGGGTTACACTGAAGCTTTCTTT.

This chain uses TRBV9 with TRBJ1-4; 8 bases fit TRBD1. After removal of 0 bases from V and 7 bases from J, the junction contained 5 bases not matched to a gene. This CDR3 has 15 amino acids. In germline, CDR1 is SGDLS, CDR2 YYNGEE. The CDR3: CASSVGSRGLEKLFF. CDR3 sequence (DNA): TGTGCCAGCAGCGTAGGTTCCAGGGGGCTTGAAAAACTGTTTTTT.

This sequence joins TRBV7-2 and TRBJ2-7; D unclear. This CDR3 region has 14 residues. V was cut by 3 bases and J by 0 bases, with 9 bases left in between. Germline loops: CDR1 SGHTA, CDR2 FQGNSA. CDR3 residues: CASSFDPHSYEQYF. The CDR3 nucleotides read TGTGCCAGCAGCTTCGACCCCCACTCCTACGAGCAGTACTTC.

Only one count was recorded for this clone. V is TRBV2 and J is TRBJ2-5; D may match TRBD1 or TRBD2 (5 bases each). CDR1 is SNHLY and CDR2 is FYNNEI in the germline V gene. The CDR3 has 14 residues. V lost 3 bases, J lost 1 base, and 9 bases lay in between. The CDR3 bases are TGTGCCAGCAGTGAGAGGGGCCTCCAAGAGACCCAGTACTTC. Its protein is CASSERGLQETQYF.